This entry lists 20 T cell receptor beta chains sequenced from one sample in a study of read filtering for tumor transcriptome and immune sequencing. This library used roughly 400 ng RNA and molecular barcoded adaptors spanning alpha/delta and beta/gamma chains. TCRdb recomputed calls from the reads with MiXCR, one row per CDR3 protein. The table lists tens of thousands of distinct CDR3 sequences, approximately 14% of them singletons. Source material: a population of CD138-negative cells sorted from bone marrow. The receptors were gathered from a donor at least 40 years old with multiple myeloma.

A remark on this clonotype: In this CDR3 the conserved last residue, phenylalanine or tryptophan, is missing, so a read error is likely. This chain joins TRBV20-1 and TRBJ2-1; TRBD2 matches at 9 bases. The CDR3 length is 15 residues. In germline, CDR1 is DFQATT, CDR2 SNEGSKA (reference sequence). The DNA of the CDR3 is TGCATTGCTAGGGACTCGGCGGGAGGGGTCAATGAGCAGTTCCTC. It specifies CIARDSAGGVNEQFL.

Worth noting for this clonotype: One end of the junction fails to match germline, which may point to a read error. The J gene is TRBJ1-4, the V gene TRBV5-5; 9 bases align to TRBD1. CDR1 is SGHKS, CDR2 YYEKEE, per germline (reference sequence). The CDR3 runs to 16 residues. CDR3 bases: TGTGCCAGCGGCTTGGCCCCGGGACAGGGAAATGAAAAACTGTTTTTT. This codes for CASGLAPGQGNEKLFF.

Many counts were recorded for this clonotype. V usage is TRBV25-1 and J usage is TRBJ2-3; TRBD1 might be the D (6 bases). Trimming removed 2 bases from V and 0 bases from J, with 15 bases in between. Germline CDR1 is MGHDK and CDR2 is SYGVNS. This CDR3 comprises 17 residues. The CDR3 DNA is TGTGCCAGCAGTGAAGGTTTTGGGCAGGGGAGCACAGATACGCAGTATTTT. Translation: CASSEGFGQGSTDTQYF. The full variable domain, rest sourced from reference TRBV25-1 and TRBJ2-3, is EADIYQTPRYLVIGTGKKITLECSQTMGHDKMYWYQQDPGMELHLIHYSYGVNSTEKGDLSSESTVSRIRTEHFPLTLESARPSHTSQYLCASSEGFGQGSTDTQYFGPGTRLTVL.

The J gene is TRBJ2-1, the V gene TRBV20-1, with a possible D match to TRBD2 (6 bases). The CDR3 consists of 15 residues. Trimming took off 3 bases at V and 9 bases at J, with 21 bases between the two ends. CDR1 and CDR2 (germline): DFQATT, SNEGSKA (reference sequence). CDR3 DNA sequence: TGCAGTGCTAGCATCCGGGACTCCCCTAATGGTGAGCAGTTCTTC. As protein: CSASIRDSPNGEQFF.

At least ten counts were recorded for this clonotype. The V gene is TRBV29-1, the J gene TRBJ2-5; D is perhaps TRBD2 (5 bases). CDR3 size: 12 residues. The germline V gene has CDR1 SQVTM and CDR2 ANQGSEA. V was clipped by 3 bases and J by 5 bases, with 10 bases between them. As DNA, the CDR3 is TGCAGCGTTGAGGCGAGGGCTGAGACCCAGTACTTC. Translating gives CSVEARAETQYF.

V is TRBV7-2 and J is TRBJ2-5, with D tentatively TRBD2 (5 bases). Trimming took off 1 base at V and 10 bases at J, with 10 bases between the two ends. CDR1 and CDR2 from the germline V gene are SGHTA and FQGNSA. There are 12 residues in the CDR3. The CDR3 sequence is CASSLELGLQYF. The CDR3 bases are TGTGCCAGCAGCTTAGAATTAGGACTCCAGTACTTC.

This clonotype was counted at least ten times. V usage is TRBV29-1 and J usage is TRBJ2-7, with TRBD1 matching 8 bases. Unmatched junction bases numbered 13, after V lost 7 bases and J lost 5 bases. Germline loops: CDR1 SQVTM, CDR2 ANQGSEA. This CDR3 is 14 amino acids long. The CDR3 DNA reads TGCAGCGCCCGGCGCCAGGGGGCAATCCACGAGCAGTACTTC. Its translation is CSARRQGAIHEQYF.

This clonotype was recorded many times. V is TRBV10-3 and J is TRBJ2-7, with a possible D match to TRBD1 (6 bases). The V gene's germline CDR1 is ENHRY and CDR2 SYGVKD. This CDR3 spans 12 amino acids. V lost 7 bases and J 6 bases, leaving 13 bases between the germline ends. The CDR3 region is CAITGQSGEQYF. The CDR3 region has the DNA TGTGCCATCACTGGACAGTCCGGCGAGCAGTACTTC.

This clonotype was seen a few times. The chain has TRBV7-9 and TRBJ2-3, with 8 positions matching TRBD2. This CDR3 comprises 16 residues. V shed 5 bases, J shed 4 bases, and the junction held 11 bases outside the gene matches. Germline V lookup: CDR1 SEHNR, CDR2 FQNEAQ (reference sequence). The CDR3 nucleotides are TGTGCCAGCAGCCCGGCTCTTAGCGGGGCGGCAGATACGCAGTATTTT. It specifies CASSPALSGAADTQYF. The whole variable domain, remainder taken from reference TRBV7-9 and TRBJ2-3, is DTGVSQNPRHKITKRGQNVTFRCDPISEHNRLYWYRQTLGQGPEFLTYFQNEAQLEKSRLLSDRFSAERPKGSFSTLEIQRTEQGDSAMYLCASSPALSGAADTQYFGPGTRLTVL.

This clonotype was detected ten times or more. This chain connects TRBV28 to TRBJ2-5, with D unclear. Trimming cost V 6 bases and J 2 bases, with 22 bases left between them. The CDR3 is 17 amino acids. CDR1 and CDR2 (germline): MDHEN, SYDVKM. The CDR3 reads CASSQPPWKGYQETQYF. CDR3 nucleotide sequence: TGTGCCAGCAGCCAGCCGCCGTGGAAAGGTTATCAAGAGACCCAGTACTTC.

This clonotype was counted ten times or more. The chain joins TRBV9 to TRBJ1-5; TRBD1 aligns across 7 bases. This CDR3 has 13 amino acids. CDR1 is SGDLS, CDR2 YYNGEE, per germline. V lost 4 bases, J lost 7 bases, and 5 bases stayed unmatched. The CDR3 is CASSKGGGQPQHF. CDR3 DNA: TGTGCCAGCAGCAAAGGGGGCGGGCAGCCCCAGCATTTT.

There are many counts of this clonotype. V gene TRBV20-1 combines with J gene TRBJ1-4; 7 bases map to TRBD1. Germline V lookup: CDR1 DFQATT, CDR2 SNEGSKA (reference sequence). The CDR3 covers 13 residues. V shed 5 bases and J 7 bases; nucleotides not matched to a gene: 7. The CDR3 coding sequence is TGCAGTGCTTTTCGAGGGGGCGGTGAAAAACTGTTTTTT. Its protein is CSAFRGGGEKLFF.

Ten or more counts support this clonotype. The rearrangement links TRBV29-1 to TRBJ2-1, with TRBD1 matching 11 bases. V trimming: 0 bases; J trimming: 4 bases; junction bases outside the gene matches: 8. This CDR3 is 17 amino acids long. Per the germline V gene, CDR1 is SQVTM and CDR2 is ANQGSEA. The CDR3 sequence: CSVEDRKGTGGYNEQFF. In DNA form, the CDR3 reads TGCAGCGTTGAAGATCGAAAGGGGACAGGGGGTTACAATGAGCAGTTCTTC.

This clonotype was counted ten times or more. The chain carries TRBV7-2 and TRBJ1-1, with unresolved D. The V gene lost 3 bases and the J gene lost 6 bases, with 8 bases spanning the gap. Germline CDR1 and CDR2: SGHTA and FQGNSA. The CDR3 contains 12 residues. CDR3 sequence: CASSFLVSEAFF. CDR3 DNA sequence: TGTGCCAGCAGCTTTCTGGTATCTGAAGCTTTCTTT.

At least ten counts were recorded for this clonotype. The chain links TRBV20-1 to TRBJ2-1, with 9 bases aligning to TRBD2. V trimming: 3 bases; J trimming: 0 bases; junction bases outside the gene matches: 9. The CDR3 consists of 17 residues. The germline CDR1 and CDR2 sequences are DFQATT and SNEGSKA (reference sequence). CDR3 region: CSASGSGRIHSYNEQFF. For the CDR3, the DNA is TGCAGTGCTAGCGGAAGCGGGAGGATTCACTCCTACAATGAGCAGTTCTTC.

This clonotype was recorded many times. The CDR3 spells CSVFGTTGLNTEAFF. In nucleotides, the CDR3 is TGCAGCGTCTTCGGCACGACAGGCCTGAACACTGAAGCTTTCTTT. The genes are TRBV29-1 and TRBJ1-1, with D perhaps matching TRBD1 (6 bases). Trimming removed 6 bases at V and 0 bases at J, with 17 bases between. This CDR3 comprises 15 residues. CDR1 and CDR2 (germline): SQVTM, ANQGSEA.

This chain links TRBV24-1 with TRBJ2-3; D not certain. In germline, CDR1 is KGHDR, CDR2 SFDVKD. V lost 3 bases and J 0 bases, leaving 15 bases between the germline ends. This CDR3 has 17 amino acids. The CDR3 loop is CATSDKAPGRSTDTQYF. The CDR3 DNA follows: TGTGCCACCAGTGATAAGGCTCCGGGCCGTAGCACAGATACGCAGTATTTT.

This sequence joins TRBV7-9 and TRBJ2-5, with a tentative D call TRBD2 (6 bases). CDR1 SEHNR and CDR2 FQNEAQ come from the germline V gene (reference sequence). V was clipped by 3 bases and J by 5 bases, with 13 bases between them. This CDR3 spans 14 amino acids. DNA of the CDR3: TGTGCCAGCAGCTTGGGCGGGACTTTGGAGACCCAGTACTTC. As protein: CASSLGGTLETQYF.

In this sample, this clonotype turned up many times. The chain joins TRBV27 to TRBJ2-3; D uncertain. V was cut by 0 bases and J by 2 bases, with 6 bases left in between. Germline V CDR1 and CDR2: MNHEY, SMNVEV (reference sequence). The CDR3 is 14 amino acids. CDR3 protein: CASSLSLTTDTQYF. CDR3 DNA: TGTGCCAGCAGTTTATCGCTAACCACAGATACGCAGTATTTT.

This clonotype was recorded at least ten times. The rearrangement joins TRBV27 to TRBJ2-7; the D is unclear. V was shortened by 2 bases and J by 0 bases, with 14 bases between the two germline ends. Germline assignment: CDR1 MNHEY and CDR2 SMNVEV (reference sequence). The CDR3 runs 16 residues. The CDR3 sequence is CASSLNSMGLSYEQYF. In DNA form, the CDR3 reads TGTGCCAGCAGTTTAAACAGTATGGGTCTCTCCTACGAGCAGTACTTC.